This TCR beta chain was documented in a study of blood T cell repertoires in COVID-19. Overall study: The United States, Italy and Spain supplied acute and convalescent COVID-19 samples. PBMCs, B-cell-depleted T cells, or T cells provided the cDNA or gDNA that made up the material.

The CDR3 has 15 residues. The V gene lost 5 bases and the J gene lost 4 bases, with 14 bases spanning the gap. Germline V gene data show CDR1 as MDHEN and CDR2 as SYDVKM. Study processing details: Researchers report that nucleated cell counts were estimated from reference gene primer amplification. Measured with immunoSEQ multiplex PCR; TCRdb has only the in-frame clones, and not every one. V, J and clone size derive from that table, while D and trimming were established from the DNA sequence. The sample gives about 220,000 clones, 80% of which show up once; approximately 5% is in the top ten. The chain uses TRBV28 and TRBJ2-2; a possible D gene is TRBD2 (5 bases). Sequenced input: peripheral blood. The TCR was taken from a human donor in a cohort sampled during active COVID-19. CDR3: CASSGRTGFTGELFF. The CDR3 bases are TGTGCCAGCAGTGGACGGACGGGGTTCACCGGGGAGCTGTTTTTT.